This is a list of T cell receptor beta chains from one sample in a study of blood T cells in healthy people across ages. MiXCR was run by TCRdb on the 5' RACE reads, yielding one entry per CDR3 protein. The sample gives about 570,000 distinct CDR3 sequences, approximately 25% of which show up once; around 20% is in the top ten. The sequencing input was blood. The receptor set was obtained from a woman aged 65 to 85 in good health. CDR3s include the opening cysteine and the closing phenylalanine or tryptophan. The D gene is left open where the match is weak. The size of a clone is reported for some rows only, either as once, few or many, or as a class for expanded clones.

clone size,D gene,V gene,J gene,CDR3 DNA,CDR3 protein
NA,NA,TRBV20-1,TRBJ2-1,TGCAGTGCTAGAGAGCGGGGTGGCTACAATGAGCAGTTCTTC,CSARERGGYNEQFF
NA,TRBD1,TRBV10-3,TRBJ2-3,TGTGCCATCAGAGACGGACAGGAGAGCACAGATACGCAGTATTTT,CAIRDGQESTDTQYF
NA,NA,TRBV5-1,TRBJ1-2,TGCGCCAGCAGCGAGGAAGGTTTTGGGGGGCAGGGTGGCTACACCTTC,CASSEEGFGGQGGYTF
many,NA,TRBV28,TRBJ1-2,TGTGCCAGCAACCTACCCAATCCGGAGCTACAGGCTGGCTACACCTTC,CASNLPNPELQAGYTF
NA,NA,TRBV6-2/TRBV6-3,TRBJ2-1,TGTGCCAGCAGTTACTCGCCGGGGGCCTACAATGAGCAGTTCTTC,CASSYSPGAYNEQFF
NA,TRBD1,TRBV6-6,TRBJ1-2,TGTGCCAGCAGTTACTCGAGGACGGGACAGGGGGTTGGCTACACCTTC,CASSYSRTGQGVGYTF
few,NA,TRBV20-1,TRBJ1-2,TGCAGTGCTAGAGCCAAGGACTATGGCTACACCTTC,CSARAKDYGYTF
NA,TRBD2,TRBV5-1,TRBJ2-5,TGCGCCAGCAGCTTACCCCCTAGCGGGGTGGCAGAGACCCAGTACTTC,CASSLPPSGVAETQYF
few,NA,TRBV5-1,TRBJ2-1,TGCGCCAGCAGGATAACGGGCTCCTACAATGAGCAGTTCTTC,CASRITGSYNEQFF
NA,NA,TRBV20-1,TRBJ1-2,TGCAGTGCTCACAGGTCAAACTATGGCTACACCTTC,CSAHRSNYGYTF
NA,NA,TRBV7-2,TRBJ1-1,TGTGCCAGCAGACTCCAGGGCGAGGGGTACACTGAAGCTTTCTTT,CASRLQGEGYTEAFF
many,NA,TRBV29-1,TRBJ2-4,TGCAGCGCTGTAAAAGGAGGGTCGGACATTCAGTACTTC,CSAVKGGSDIQYF
NA,TRBD1,TRBV6-5,TRBJ2-7,TGTGCCAGCCCATCCGACAGGGGTCCTGCCTACGAGCAGTACTTC,CASPSDRGPAYEQYF
few,TRBD1,TRBV20-1,TRBJ2-3,TGCAGTGCCTCGGACAGGGGAGGGAGCACAGATACGCAGTATTTT,CSASDRGGSTDTQYF
once,NA,TRBV6-5,TRBJ2-7,TGTGCCAGCAGTTACTCGGCTCTGCTACAGGTATTTACCTACGAGCAGTACTTC,CASSYSALLQVFTYEQYF
NA,TRBD1,TRBV20-1,TRBJ1-2,TGCAGTGCTAATACAGGGGACACCTTCTATGGCTACACCTTC,CSANTGDTFYGYTF
NA,NA,TRBV20-1,TRBJ2-7,TGCAGTGCAACTTACCCGGGCCATGGGCCCCCTTACGAGCAGTACTTC,CSATYPGHGPPYEQYF
few,TRBD1,TRBV5-5,TRBJ1-6,TGCGCCAGCAGCTTGCTCACAGGGGAGCAAAATTCACCCCTCCACTTT,CASSLLTGEQNSPLHF
few,NA,TRBV20-1,TRBJ2-5,TGCAGTGCTAGAGTAGGTTCAGGCGCAGAGACCCAGTACTTC,CSARVGSGAETQYF
NA,TRBD1,TRBV7-2,TRBJ2-1,TGTGCCAGCAGCTTACGGTATGGGACAGGGCACAATGAGCAGTTCTTC,CASSLRYGTGHNEQFF
few,NA,TRBV30,TRBJ2-3,TGTGCCTGGAGTGTGTTTAGCACAGATACGCAGTATTTT,CAWSVFSTDTQYF
NA,NA,TRBV5-1,TRBJ2-7,TGCGCCAGCAGCTTCTCTCACCACGAGCAGTACTTC,CASSFSHHEQYF
once,TRBD2,TRBV6-1,TRBJ2-1,TGTGCCAGCCACCCTAGCGGGGCTAGCGATGAGCAGTTCTTC,CASHPSGASDEQFF
NA,NA,TRBV7-2,TRBJ2-6,TGTGCCAGCAGGCTAGGGGTCTCTGGGGCCAACGTCCTGACTTTC,CASRLGVSGANVLTF
few,NA,TRBV4-2,TRBJ2-7,TGTGCCAGCAGCCAAGATTCAGGCAGGGCCGGGTCCTACGAGCAGTACTTC,CASSQDSGRAGSYEQYF
few,NA,TRBV2,TRBJ2-3,TGTGCCAGCAGTTCCCAGAACGCAGATACGCAGTATTTT,CASSSQNADTQYF
few,TRBD2,TRBV7-2,TRBJ2-5,TGTGCCAGCAGAACTAGCGGGGGGGCTGGGGAGACCCAGTACTTC,CASRTSGGAGETQYF
NA,NA,TRBV20-1,TRBJ2-3,TGCAGTGCTAGAGATTTGGTCGGGACATACACAGATACGCAGTATTTT,CSARDLVGTYTDTQYF
NA,TRBD2,TRBV3-1,TRBJ2-7,TGTGCCAGCAGCCAAGATGACGGGAGGGCCTACGAGCAGTACTTC,CASSQDDGRAYEQYF
NA,TRBD2,TRBV5-1,TRBJ2-5,TGCGCCAGCAGCTTTCATAGCGGGGTCCATCAAGAGACCCAGTACTTC,CASSFHSGVHQETQYF
NA,TRBD1,TRBV7-2,TRBJ2-7,TGTGCCAGCAGCTGGGATACCGGGACAGGGGGATACGAGCAGTACTTC,CASSWDTGTGGYEQYF
NA,NA,TRBV10-3,TRBJ1-2,TGTGCCATCGGGCAGTCCCCTAACTATGGCTACACCTTC,CAIGQSPNYGYTF
NA,NA,TRBV6-2/TRBV6-3,TRBJ1-2,TGTGCCAGCAGTTACTCAGGAGGGTCCTATGGCTACACCTTC,CASSYSGGSYGYTF
few,TRBD1,TRBV5-1,TRBJ2-3,TGCGCCAGCAGCTTAGGGACGACAGGGCCAGATACGCAGTATTTT,CASSLGTTGPDTQYF
NA,NA,TRBV30,TRBJ2-5,TGTGCCTGGATGGGGGCCCCAGAGACCCAGTACTTC,CAWMGAPETQYF
few,NA,TRBV7-9,TRBJ2-1,TGTGCCAGCAGCTTAGAATCGGGGGGAGGGGGATTAGGCTCCTACAATGAGCAGTTCTTC,CASSLESGGGGLGSYNEQFF
few,NA,TRBV4-3,TRBJ2-4,TGCGCCAGCAGCCAAGCGTCTGTTGAAGGAAACATTCAGTACTTC,CASSQASVEGNIQYF
NA,NA,TRBV20-1,TRBJ2-7,TGCAGTGCCGGACTAAAAGTCGACGAGCAGTACTTC,CSAGLKVDEQYF
NA,NA,TRBV11-3,TRBJ2-5,TGTGCCAGCAGCTCCGCAGAGGTGGGGGCAAAATCCCAAGAGACCCAGTACTTC,CASSSAEVGAKSQETQYF
few,NA,TRBV20-1,TRBJ2-4,TGCAGTGCTAGAGACAGGGGAGCCAAAAACATTCAGTACTTC,CSARDRGAKNIQYF
NA,TRBD1,TRBV5-1,TRBJ1-1,TGCGCCAGCAGCCCAACCGGGACAGCGACATACACTGAAGCTTTCTTT,CASSPTGTATYTEAFF
NA,TRBD2,TRBV6-5,TRBJ2-5,TGTGCCAGCAGTCCCCGGGGGGAAGTTAGGGAGACCCAGTACTTC,CASSPRGEVRETQYF
NA,TRBD1,TRBV3-1,TRBJ2-4,TGTGCCAGCAGCCAACCGACAGGGTCTAAATACTTC,CASSQPTGSKYF
NA,NA,TRBV9,TRBJ2-1,TGTGCCAGCAGCGTGAAGGTTAACAATGAGCAGTTCTTC,CASSVKVNNEQFF
NA,NA,TRBV4-1,TRBJ2-4,TGCGCCAGCAGCCCCGCCTGGGGCTCGGCCAAAAACATTCAGTACTTC,CASSPAWGSAKNIQYF